The TCR beta chain under discussion was sequenced for a study of OX40 agonist ivuxolimab in advanced cancers. General study results and limits: Fewer expanded clones were found on average in CD4+ than in CD8+ T cells.

V was cut by 5 bases and J by 8 bases, with 7 bases left in between. The germline V gene encodes CDR1 MGHRA and CDR2 YSYEKL. The CDR3 runs to 11 residues. Points on this clone: Its matching antigen is unknown.

Method: immunoSEQ multiplex PCR; TCRdb's copy keeps in-frame clones and lacks some. In the table there are about 47,000 clones, around 80% of which are singletons. This specimen was CD4+ or CD8+ T cells sorted from blood, taken in a trial of the OX40 agonist ivuxolimab. The TCR originated in an adult with an advanced solid tumor such as melanoma, head and neck, liver or kidney cancer. The chain combines TRBV4-1 with TRBJ2-1, with D hard to call. The chain's CDR3 is CASSRSDEQFF. The CDR3, as DNA: TGCGCCAGCAGCAGGTCCGATGAGCAGTTCTTC.